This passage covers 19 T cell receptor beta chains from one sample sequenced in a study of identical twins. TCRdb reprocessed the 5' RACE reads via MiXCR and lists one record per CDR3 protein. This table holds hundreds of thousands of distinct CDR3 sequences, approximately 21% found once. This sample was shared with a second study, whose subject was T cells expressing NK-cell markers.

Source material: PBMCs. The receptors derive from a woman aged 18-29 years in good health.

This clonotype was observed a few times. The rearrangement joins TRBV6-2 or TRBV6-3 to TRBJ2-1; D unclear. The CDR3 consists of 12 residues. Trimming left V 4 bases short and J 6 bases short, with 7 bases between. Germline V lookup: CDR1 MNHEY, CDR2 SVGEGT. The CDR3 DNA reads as TGTGCCAGCAGTTCGCGGATCAATGAGCAGTTCTTC. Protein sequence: CASSSRINEQFF.

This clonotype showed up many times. DNA of the CDR3: TGTGCCAGCAGCCTGGACAGATATACGCAGTATTTT. Translating it yields CASSLDRYTQYF. J is TRBJ2-3 and V is TRBV12-3 or TRBV12-4; weak D call: TRBD1 (6 bases). This CDR3 contains 12 residues. V lost 6 bases, J lost 7 bases, and 11 bases lay in between.

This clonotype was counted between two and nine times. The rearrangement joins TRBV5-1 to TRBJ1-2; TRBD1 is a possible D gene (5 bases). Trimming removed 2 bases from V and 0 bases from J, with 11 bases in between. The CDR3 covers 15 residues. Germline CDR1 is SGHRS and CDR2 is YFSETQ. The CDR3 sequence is CASSLTGDTNYGYTF. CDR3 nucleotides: TGCGCCAGCAGCTTAACAGGAGATACTAACTATGGCTACACCTTC.

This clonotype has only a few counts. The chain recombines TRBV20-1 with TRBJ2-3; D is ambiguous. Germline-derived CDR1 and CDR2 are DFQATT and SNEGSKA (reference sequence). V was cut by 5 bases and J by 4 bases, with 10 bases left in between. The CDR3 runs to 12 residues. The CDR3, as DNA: TGCAGTGCTTTAGGAGAAGCAGATACGCAGTATTTT. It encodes CSALGEADTQYF.

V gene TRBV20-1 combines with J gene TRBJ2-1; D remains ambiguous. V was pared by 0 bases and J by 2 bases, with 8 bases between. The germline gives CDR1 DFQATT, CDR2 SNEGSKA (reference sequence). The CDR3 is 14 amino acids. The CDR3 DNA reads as TGCAGTGCTAGAGAGGAATCGGCCTACAATGAGCAGTTCTTC. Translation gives CSAREESAYNEQFF.

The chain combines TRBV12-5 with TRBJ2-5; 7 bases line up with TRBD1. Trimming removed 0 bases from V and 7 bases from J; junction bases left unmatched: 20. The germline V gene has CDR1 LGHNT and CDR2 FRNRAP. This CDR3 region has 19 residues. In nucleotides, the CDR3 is TGTGCTAGTGGTTTGGTAATCTGGGAAGAGGACAGGAGAATCGGGACCCAGTACTTC. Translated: CASGLVIWEEDRRIGTQYF.

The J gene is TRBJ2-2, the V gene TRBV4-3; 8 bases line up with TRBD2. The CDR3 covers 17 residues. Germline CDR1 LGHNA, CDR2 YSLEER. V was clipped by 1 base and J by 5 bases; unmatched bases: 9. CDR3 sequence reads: CASSQGLREGDTGELFF. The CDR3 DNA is TGCGCCAGCAGCCAAGGATTACGGGAGGGCGATACCGGGGAGCTGTTTTTT.

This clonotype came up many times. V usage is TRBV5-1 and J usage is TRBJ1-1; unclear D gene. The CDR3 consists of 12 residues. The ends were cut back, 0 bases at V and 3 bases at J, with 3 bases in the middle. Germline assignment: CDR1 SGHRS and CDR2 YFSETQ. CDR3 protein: CASSLGYTEAFF. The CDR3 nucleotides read TGCGCCAGCAGCTTGGGGTACACTGAAGCTTTCTTT.

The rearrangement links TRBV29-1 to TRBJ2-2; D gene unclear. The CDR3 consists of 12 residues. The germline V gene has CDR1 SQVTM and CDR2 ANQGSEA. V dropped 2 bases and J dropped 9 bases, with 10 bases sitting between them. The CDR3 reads CSVENFRRELFF. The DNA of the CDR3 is TGCAGCGTTGAAAACTTTAGAAGGGAGCTGTTTTTT.

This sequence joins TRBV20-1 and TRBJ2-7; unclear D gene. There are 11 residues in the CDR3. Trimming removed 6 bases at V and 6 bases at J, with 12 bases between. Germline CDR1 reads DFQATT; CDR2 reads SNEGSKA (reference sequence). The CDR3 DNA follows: TGCAGTGCCAGAACCGGTCCCGAGCAGTACTTC. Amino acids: CSARTGPEQYF.

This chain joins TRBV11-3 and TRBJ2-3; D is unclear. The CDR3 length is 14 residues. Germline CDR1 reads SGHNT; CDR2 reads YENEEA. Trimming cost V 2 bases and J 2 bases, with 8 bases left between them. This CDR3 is CASSLPIFTDTQYF. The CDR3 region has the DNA TGTGCCAGCAGCTTACCCATTTTCACAGATACGCAGTATTTT.

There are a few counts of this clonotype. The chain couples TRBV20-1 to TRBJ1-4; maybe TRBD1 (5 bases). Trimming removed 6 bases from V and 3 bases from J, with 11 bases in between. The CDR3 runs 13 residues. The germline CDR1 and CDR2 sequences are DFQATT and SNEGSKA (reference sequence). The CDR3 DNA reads TGCAGTGCCACAGGCGAGGCTAATGAAAAACTGTTTTTT. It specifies CSATGEANEKLFF.

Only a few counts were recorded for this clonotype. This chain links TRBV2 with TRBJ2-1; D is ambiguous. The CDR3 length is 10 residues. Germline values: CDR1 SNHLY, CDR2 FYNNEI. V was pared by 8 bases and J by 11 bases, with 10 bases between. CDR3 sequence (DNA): TGTGCCAGCGCCGACATAAAGCAGTTCTTC. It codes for CASADIKQFF.

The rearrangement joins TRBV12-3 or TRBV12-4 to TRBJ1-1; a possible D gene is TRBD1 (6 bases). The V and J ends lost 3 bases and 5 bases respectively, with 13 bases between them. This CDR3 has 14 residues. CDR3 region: CASSFGGRWTEAFF. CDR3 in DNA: TGTGCCAGCAGTTTCGGGGGGCGGTGGACTGAAGCTTTCTTT.

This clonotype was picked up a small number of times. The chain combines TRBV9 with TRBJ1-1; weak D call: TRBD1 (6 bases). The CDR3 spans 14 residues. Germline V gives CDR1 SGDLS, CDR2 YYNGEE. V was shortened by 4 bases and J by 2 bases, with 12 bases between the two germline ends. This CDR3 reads CASSTRGRNTEAFF. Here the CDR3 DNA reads TGTGCCAGCAGCACCCGGGGGCGAAACACTGAAGCTTTCTTT.

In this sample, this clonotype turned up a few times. The CDR3 protein is CASSLLVSNTGELFF. The CDR3 bases are TGTGCCAGCAGCTTACTAGTCTCGAACACCGGGGAGCTGTTTTTT. J is TRBJ2-2 and V is TRBV7-2; D not resolved. Trimming took 2 bases from V and 0 from J, leaving 7 bases between them. Germline lookup yields CDR1 SGHTA and CDR2 FQGNSA. This CDR3 has 15 residues.

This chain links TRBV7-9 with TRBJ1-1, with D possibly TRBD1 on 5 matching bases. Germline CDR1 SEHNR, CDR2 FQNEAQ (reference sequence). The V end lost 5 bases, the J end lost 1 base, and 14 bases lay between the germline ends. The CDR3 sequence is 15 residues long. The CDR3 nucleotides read TGTGCCAGCAGCGAAGGGGCCCGGGGGAACACTGAAGCTTTCTTT. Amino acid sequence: CASSEGARGNTEAFF.

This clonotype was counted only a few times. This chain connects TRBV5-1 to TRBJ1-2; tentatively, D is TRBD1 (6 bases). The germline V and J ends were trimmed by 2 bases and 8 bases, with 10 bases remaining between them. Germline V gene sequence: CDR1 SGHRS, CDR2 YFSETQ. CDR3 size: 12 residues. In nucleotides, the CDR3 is TGCGCCAGCAGCTTAAACGGACAGGGCTACACCTTC. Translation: CASSLNGQGYTF.

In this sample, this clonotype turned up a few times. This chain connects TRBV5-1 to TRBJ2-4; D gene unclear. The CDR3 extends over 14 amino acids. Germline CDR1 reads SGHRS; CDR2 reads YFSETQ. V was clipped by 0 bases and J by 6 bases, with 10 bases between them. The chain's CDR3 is CASSLVDSINIQYF. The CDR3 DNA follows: TGCGCCAGCAGCTTGGTAGACTCGATAAACATTCAGTACTTC.